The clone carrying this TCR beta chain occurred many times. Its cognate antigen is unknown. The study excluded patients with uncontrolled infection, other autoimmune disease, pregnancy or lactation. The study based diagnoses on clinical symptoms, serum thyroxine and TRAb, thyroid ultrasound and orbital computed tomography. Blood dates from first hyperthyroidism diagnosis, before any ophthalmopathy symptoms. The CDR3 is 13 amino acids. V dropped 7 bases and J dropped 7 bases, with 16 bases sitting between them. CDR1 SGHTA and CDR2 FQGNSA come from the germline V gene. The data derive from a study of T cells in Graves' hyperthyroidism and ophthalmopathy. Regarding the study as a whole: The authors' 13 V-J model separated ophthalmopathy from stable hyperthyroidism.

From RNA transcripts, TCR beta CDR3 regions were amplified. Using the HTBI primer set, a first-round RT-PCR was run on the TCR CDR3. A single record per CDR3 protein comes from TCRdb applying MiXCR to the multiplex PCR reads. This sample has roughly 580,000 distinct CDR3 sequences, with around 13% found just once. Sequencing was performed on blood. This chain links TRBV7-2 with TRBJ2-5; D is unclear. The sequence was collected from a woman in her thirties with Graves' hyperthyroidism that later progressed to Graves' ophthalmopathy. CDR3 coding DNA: TGTGCCAGCAAAACGGACGCAACAGTGACCCAGTACTTC. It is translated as CASKTDATVTQYF.